These 27 T cell receptor beta chains originate from one sample sequenced in a study of T and B cells in COVID-19 patients. TRB was amplified from about 260-540 ng of blood genomic DNA. Multiplex PCR with BIOMED2 TRB-A/B primer pools amplified TRB rearrangements. TCRdb used MiXCR to reprocess the multiplex PCR reads, holding one entry per CDR3 protein. The table lists 3,500 to 4,500 distinct CDR3 sequences, 25% of them singletons. Sequencing input: blood. The source is a human donor with active COVID-19.

The V gene is TRBV5-1, the J gene TRBJ2-2; 7 bases line up with TRBD1. The V segment lost 4 bases and the J segment 6 bases; nucleotides outside the gene matches: 12. The germline gives CDR1 SGHRS, CDR2 YFSETQ. There are 16 residues in the CDR3. DNA for the CDR3: TGCGCCAGCAGCGGCTCCTTGGACAGGAGGTCCGGGGAGCTGTTTTTT. Protein product: CASSGSLDRRSGELFF.

The chain couples TRBV24-1 to TRBJ2-3; the D gene is possibly TRBD1 (6 bases). CDR1 KGHDR and CDR2 SFDVKD come from the germline V gene. The CDR3 has 14 amino acids. Trimming left V 1 base short and J 4 bases short, with 8 bases between. CDR3: CATSDLGGADTQYF. CDR3 nucleotides: TGTGCCACCAGTGATTTAGGGGGTGCAGATACGCAGTATTTT.

This clonotype was observed once. This chain links TRBV20-1 with TRBJ1-5, with 7 bases fitting TRBD1. V was clipped by 0 bases and J by 7 bases; unmatched bases: 6. Germline values: CDR1 DFQATT, CDR2 SNEGSKA (reference sequence). The CDR3 extends over 14 amino acids. CDR3 loop: CSAREEAGGQPQHF. The CDR3 DNA reads as TGCAGTGCTAGAGAGGAGGCAGGGGGGCAGCCCCAGCATTTT.

This clonotype is classed as medium-sized. For the CDR3, the DNA is TGTGCCAGCTCACCCGCGGGAGGGCCTTACGAGCAGTACTTC. The encoded protein is CASSPAGGPYEQYF. The chain combines TRBV18 with TRBJ2-7, with 9 bases lining up with TRBD2. Per germline, CDR1 KGHSH and CDR2 LQKENI. The CDR3 covers 14 residues. With V trimmed by 3 bases and J by 4 bases, 4 bases remained unmatched.

This clonotype appeared many times. V is TRBV20-1 and J is TRBJ2-7; the D gene is possibly TRBD2 (5 bases). The CDR3 spans 15 residues. The V end was cut by 3 bases, the J end by 1 base, with 16 bases between. Germline CDR1 is DFQATT and CDR2 is SNEGSKA (reference sequence). This chain's CDR3 is CSARAMDGGSYEQYF. DNA of the CDR3: TGCAGTGCTAGGGCGATGGACGGAGGTTCCTACGAGCAGTACTTC.

The rearrangement links TRBV5-1 to TRBJ1-1, with D maybe TRBD1 (5 bases). The germline V gene has CDR1 SGHRS and CDR2 YFSETQ. V lost 1 base and J 1 base, leaving 11 bases between the germline ends. This CDR3 contains 15 residues. CDR3 region: CASSLWGQANTEAFF. The CDR3 region has the DNA TGCGCCAGCAGCTTGTGGGGCCAGGCGAACACTGAAGCTTTCTTT.

This clonotype rates as medium-sized. The V call is TRBV5-4, the J call TRBJ1-1, with D possibly being TRBD1 (5 bases). Between the trimmed V and J ends, which lost 3 bases and 4 bases, there was a span of 16 bases. The germline V gene has CDR1 SGHNT and CDR2 YYREEE (reference sequence). This CDR3 has 15 amino acids. CDR3 nucleotide sequence: TGTGCCAGCAGCTCCCGACACCCTGGGGGCACTGAAGCTTTCTTT. Amino acid sequence: CASSSRHPGGTEAFF.

By share, this clonotype ranks as large (0.1 to 1%). The chain links TRBV29-1 to TRBJ1-4; 10 nucleotides agree with TRBD1. The junction had 1 base not matched to a gene; V was cut back by 4 bases and J by 2 bases. CDR3 size: 14 residues. Germline values: CDR1 SQVTM, CDR2 ANQGSEA. CDR3 DNA sequence: TGCAGCGTTGGGGGACAGGGGACTAATGAAAAACTGTTTTTT. Its translation: CSVGGQGTNEKLFF.

The chain uses TRBV27 and TRBJ2-3; 11 bases fit TRBD1. Germline V lookup: CDR1 MNHEY, CDR2 SMNVEV (reference sequence). Germline trimming cut 6 bases from V and 4 bases from J; bases unmatched to any gene: 3. CDR3 length: 14 amino acids. This CDR3 is CASRGQGGADTQYF. CDR3 sequence (DNA): TGTGCCAGCAGGGGACAGGGGGGCGCAGATACGCAGTATTTT.

This clonotype was detected ten times or more. The chain links TRBV20-1 to TRBJ2-1, with TRBD2 matching 10 bases. Germline V lookup: CDR1 DFQATT, CDR2 SNEGSKA (reference sequence). The CDR3 is 17 residues long. V gave up 7 bases and J gave up 4 bases; unmatched junction bases: 16. In DNA form, the CDR3 reads TGCAGTGTCGAGGGGGGGCTAGCGGGAGACCTGTACAATGAGCAGTTCTTC. Protein sequence: CSVEGGLAGDLYNEQFF.

By sample fraction, this clonotype is large. The chain combines TRBV6-5 with TRBJ2-5; D gene uncertain. The germline V and J ends were trimmed by 2 bases and 5 bases, with 3 bases remaining between them. The CDR3 is 11 residues long. Germline values: CDR1 MNHEY, CDR2 SVGAGI. The CDR3 DNA sequence: TGTGCCAGCAGTTACGGGGAGACCCAGTACTTC. As protein: CASSYGETQYF.

This clonotype counts as medium-sized. This sequence joins TRBV6-5 and TRBJ2-2; 8 positions match TRBD1. The germline V gene has CDR1 MNHEY and CDR2 SVGAGI. V was clipped by 6 bases and J by 4 bases; unmatched bases: 7. The CDR3 totals 15 residues. As DNA, the CDR3 is TGTGCCAGCAGCGAGAACACAGGGGGCACCGGGGAGCTGTTTTTT. Amino acid sequence: CASSENTGGTGELFF.

The V and J genes are TRBV19 and TRBJ2-3; 8 bases agree with TRBD2. Trimming cost V 9 bases and J 3 bases; bases outside gene matches: 11. CDR3 length equals 15 residues. Germline V gene sequence: CDR1 LNHDA, CDR2 SQIVND (reference sequence). Here the CDR3 reads CASSSGAGETDTQYF. CDR3 coding DNA: TGTGCCAGCAGTTCCGGAGCGGGAGAGACAGATACGCAGTATTTT.

The V gene is TRBV29-1, the J gene TRBJ2-3; 14 bases match TRBD2. The CDR3 length is 16 residues. The ends lost 0 bases at V and 5 bases at J; junction bases unmatched: 4. The germline CDR1 and CDR2 sequences are SQVTM and ANQGSEA. DNA for the CDR3: TGCAGCGTTGAAGATGGACTAGCGGGAGGCCTAGATACGCAGTATTTT. Translating it yields CSVEDGLAGGLDTQYF.

The CDR3 sequence: CASSLQGNTGELFF. For the CDR3, the DNA is TGCGCCAGCAGCCTACAGGGAAACACCGGGGAGCTGTTTTTT. The chain couples TRBV5-1 to TRBJ2-2; TRBD1 might be the D (6 bases). Germline V lookup: CDR1 SGHRS, CDR2 YFSETQ. V lost 4 bases and J lost 2, with 9 bases in between. The CDR3 sequence is 14 residues long.

By share, this clonotype counts as large. V is TRBV29-1 and J is TRBJ2-5, with no clear D. The V end was cut by 4 bases, the J end by 4 bases, with 7 bases between. The CDR3 has 11 residues. Germline CDR1 SQVTM, CDR2 ANQGSEA. The CDR3 nucleotides are TGCAGCGTTGGAGTACGAGAGACCCAGTACTTC. As protein: CSVGVRETQYF.

This rearrangement joins TRBV12-3 or TRBV12-4 to TRBJ2-3; 13 bases match TRBD2. This CDR3 spans 19 amino acids. J gave up 0 bases and V 6 bases, and 12 bases lay outside the gene matches. The chain's CDR3 is CASRRTSGGHSTSTDTQYF. CDR3 nucleotides: TGTGCCAGCAGGCGGACTAGCGGGGGCCATTCGACTAGCACAGATACGCAGTATTTT.

This clonotype was detected only a few times. The CDR3 is CASRLAGGTQETQYF. For the CDR3, the DNA is TGCGCCAGCAGACTAGCGGGGGGGACACAAGAGACCCAGTACTTC. This chain uses TRBV5-1 with TRBJ2-5; TRBD2 agrees at 13 bases. CDR1 SGHRS and CDR2 YFSETQ come from the germline V gene. CDR3 length: 15 amino acids. The trim removed 5 bases at V and 2 bases at J, leaving 3 bases unmatched.

This rearrangement joins TRBV20-1 to TRBJ2-3; 16 bases map to TRBD2. The CDR3 spans 15 residues. Per the germline V gene, CDR1 is DFQATT and CDR2 is SNEGSKA (reference sequence). The V and J ends lost 5 bases and 5 bases, in that order; junction bases with no gene match: 4. This chain's CDR3 is CSALGLAGGVDTQYF. The CDR3 DNA reads TGCAGTGCTTTGGGACTAGCGGGGGGGGTAGATACGCAGTATTTT.

The J gene is TRBJ2-7, the V gene TRBV10-1; D uncertain. The CDR3 extends over 13 amino acids. The germline V and J ends were trimmed by 0 bases and 0 bases, with 3 bases remaining between them. Germline CDR1 reads WNHNN; CDR2 reads SYGVQD (reference sequence). CDR3 sequence: CASSESDSYEQYF. CDR3 bases: TGCGCCAGCAGTGAGTCGGACTCCTACGAGCAGTACTTC.

To note about this clonotype: This may arise from a read error, as a much more abundant clone is one base away. The chain couples TRBV6-4 to TRBJ2-3; 10 nucleotides agree with TRBD2. There are 16 residues in the CDR3. The germline V gene encodes CDR1 MRHNA and CDR2 SNTAGT. The chain's CDR3 is CAISESSGGDGYTQYF. The CDR3 DNA reads TGTGCCATCAGTGAGTCAAGCGGGGGGGATGGATATACGCAGTATTTT.

This chain links TRBV6-5 with TRBJ2-3; D may be TRBD1 (6 bases). The V end lost 6 bases, the J end lost 4 bases, and 20 bases lay between the germline ends. CDR3 length: 16 amino acids. Per the germline V gene, CDR1 is MNHEY and CDR2 is SVGAGI. Here the CDR3 DNA reads TGTGCCAGCAGCCAACTTCCGGGACATGGCCCAGATACGCAGTATTTT. Translation: CASSQLPGHGPDTQYF.

The J gene is TRBJ2-1, the V gene TRBV12-3 or TRBV12-4; 11 bases are shared with TRBD2. The junction had 3 bases not matched to a gene; V was cut back by 5 bases and J by 6 bases. CDR3 length equals 14 residues. CDR3 sequence reads: CASSRGTSGNEQFF. CDR3 nucleotides: TGTGCCAGCAGTCGCGGGACTAGCGGCAATGAGCAGTTCTTC.

This clonotype is termed medium-sized (0.01 to 0.1%). The gene calls are TRBV6-2 or TRBV6-3 and TRBJ2-7; D gene uncertain. The germline gives CDR1 MNHEY, CDR2 SVGEGT. The V and J ends lost 2 bases and 4 bases respectively, with 6 bases between them. CDR3 length equals 12 residues. The CDR3 DNA follows: TGTGCCAGCAGTTACCCCGAATACGAGCAGTACTTC. Translated, it gives CASSYPEYEQYF.

By proportion, this clonotype is large. This chain connects TRBV19 to TRBJ1-1, with a possible D match to TRBD1 (5 bases). V gave up 6 bases and J gave up 1 base, with 12 bases separating them. Germline V gene sequence: CDR1 LNHDA, CDR2 SQIVND (reference sequence). This CDR3 comprises 14 residues. The CDR3 protein is CASSPRVRNTEAFF. As DNA, the CDR3 is TGTGCCAGTAGCCCCAGGGTTCGGAACACTGAAGCTTTCTTT. The whole variable domain, remainder taken from reference TRBV19 and TRBJ1-1, is DGGITQSPKYLFRKEGQNVTLSCEQNLNHDAMYWYRQDPGQGLRLIYYSQIVNDFQKGDIAEGYSVSREKKESFPLTVTSAQKNPTAFYLCASSPRVRNTEAFFGQGTRLTVV.

This clonotype qualifies as large. The chain links TRBV29-1 to TRBJ2-1, with 8 bases fitting TRBD1. The CDR3 extends over 17 amino acids. The germline V gene encodes CDR1 SQVTM and CDR2 ANQGSEA. The J segment lost 0 bases and the V segment lost 5 bases, leaving 12 bases of the junction unmatched. The CDR3 DNA reads as TGCAGCGTTCTTTCCTATCAGGGGGCGAGCTCCTACAATGAGCAGTTCTTC. It translates to CSVLSYQGASSYNEQFF.

V usage is TRBV7-9 and J usage is TRBJ2-1, with 7 nucleotides matching TRBD1. CDR3 size: 15 residues. The V segment lost 6 bases and the J segment 6 bases; nucleotides outside the gene matches: 11. Germline lookup yields CDR1 SEHNR and CDR2 FQNEAQ (reference sequence). CDR3 DNA: TGTGCCAGCAGTTGGGATGGGACAGTCCCCAATGAGCAGTTCTTC. Amino acid sequence: CASSWDGTVPNEQFF. Combining the CDR3 with reference TRBV7-9 and TRBJ2-1 gives the whole variable domain DTGVSQNPRHKITKRGQNVTFRCDPISEHNRLYWYRQTLGQGPEFLTYFQNEAQLEKSRLLSDRFSAERPKGSFSTLEIQRTEQGDSAMYLCASSWDGTVPNEQFFGPGTRLTVL.